Sequencing of this T cell receptor beta chain was carried out in a study of Ad26.COV2.S vaccination and SARS-CoV-2 variants. Generated by immunoSEQ multiplex PCR, the TCRdb table keeps only in-frame clones and is missing some. Of some 370,000 clones in the sample, about 80% were seen once. This sample's treatment: around 19 received Ad26.COV2.S at low or high dose, single or two shots; several received placebo; per-sample allocation not given. The investigators took samples on day 63 after the first vaccine or placebo injection. The ends were cut back, 5 bases at V and 8 bases at J, with 10 bases in the middle. Per germline, CDR1 MNHEY and CDR2 SVGAGI. CDR3 length: 12 residues.

Sequenced material: peripheral blood, taken in a trial of Ad26.COV2.S vaccine versus placebo. The sequence derives from a person between 18 and 60 years old who received the Ad26.COV2.S COVID-19 vaccine or a placebo. J is TRBJ1-3 and V is TRBV6-5, with D unclear. CDR3 coding DNA: TGTGCCAGCAGTACCCACATGCACACCATATATTTT. Its translation: CASSTHMHTIYF.